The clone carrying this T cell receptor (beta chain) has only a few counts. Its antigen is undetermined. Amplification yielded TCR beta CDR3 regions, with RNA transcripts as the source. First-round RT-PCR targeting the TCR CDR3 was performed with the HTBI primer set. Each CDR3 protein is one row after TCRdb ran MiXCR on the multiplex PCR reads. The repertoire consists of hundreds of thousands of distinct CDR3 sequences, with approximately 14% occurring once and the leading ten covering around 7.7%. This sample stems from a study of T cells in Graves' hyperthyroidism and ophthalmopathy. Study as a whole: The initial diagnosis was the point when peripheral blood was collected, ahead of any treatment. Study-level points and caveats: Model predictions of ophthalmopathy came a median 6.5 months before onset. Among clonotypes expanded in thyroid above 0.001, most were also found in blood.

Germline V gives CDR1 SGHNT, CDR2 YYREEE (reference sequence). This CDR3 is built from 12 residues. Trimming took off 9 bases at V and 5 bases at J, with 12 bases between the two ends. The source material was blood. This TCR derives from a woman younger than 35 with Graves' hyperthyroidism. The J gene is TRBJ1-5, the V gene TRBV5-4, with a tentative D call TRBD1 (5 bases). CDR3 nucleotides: TGTGCCACCGGGACGGATGATCAGCCCCAGCATTTT. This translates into CATGTDDQPQHF.